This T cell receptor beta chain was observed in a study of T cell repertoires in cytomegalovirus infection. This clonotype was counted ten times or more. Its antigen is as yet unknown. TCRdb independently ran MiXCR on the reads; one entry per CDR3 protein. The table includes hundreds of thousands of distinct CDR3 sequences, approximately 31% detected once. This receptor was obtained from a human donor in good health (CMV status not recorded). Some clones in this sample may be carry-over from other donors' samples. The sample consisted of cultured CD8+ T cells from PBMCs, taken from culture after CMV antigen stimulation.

This chain's CDR3 is CAGSGTEETQYF. The CDR3 coding sequence is TGTGCCGGTTCCGGGACAGAAGAGACCCAGTACTTC. The V call is TRBV7-9, the J call TRBJ2-5, with 7 bases identical to TRBD1. V shed 11 bases and J 3 bases; nucleotides not matched to a gene: 6. CDR1 SEHNR and CDR2 FQNEAQ come from the germline V gene (reference sequence). The CDR3 covers 12 residues.